This TCR beta chain was recovered during a study of regulatory T cells in long-lasting Graves disease (dated by TCRdb to the early 2020s). Study-level background: Patients with newly diagnosed Graves' disease had been on antithyroid drugs for under 3 months. This study used TCR sequencing and RNA sequencing of peripheral blood to compare persistent Graves' disease patients against newly diagnosed Graves' disease patients. The study was registered as a clinical trial and conducted in China. A total of about 35 samples underwent TCR sequencing, from about 13 patients with persistent Graves' disease and 20 or so patients with newly diagnosed Graves' disease. Broad study findings and their caveats: Sequencing and analysis were restricted to the TCR beta chain. The authors noted that the small sample size was a limitation that may lower accuracy. The study examined only peripheral blood because the primary lesion, thyroid tissue, could not be accessed. A larger number of public clonotypes was shared among persistent patients (approximately 2,600) than among newly diagnosed patients (around 970). Compared with newly diagnosed patients, patients with persistent Graves' disease had lower TCR Shannon entropy and fewer highly expanded clones, which suggests clonal expansion.

This clonotype appeared once. Its antigen target is currently unknown. One base separates it from a far larger clone, so it is likely a read error. Library preparation was by multiplex PCR. This sample was sequenced with an Illumina HiSeq 4000. iRepertoire HTBI primers and Arm-PCR amplification of CDR3 regions were used to construct TCR beta libraries. Before sequencing, the PCR products underwent gel purification. The original methods were these. Gene usage analysis of CDR3 amino acid clonotypes relied on the approximately 60 TRBV and about 15 TRBJ segments identified across samples. COPE and FqMerger were used to merge the filtered high-quality paired reads into contigs. BLAST was used to align contigs to IMGT TRBV, TRBD and TRBJ reference genes, with CDR3 defined following IMGT. Any clonotype with a frequency above 0.1% was counted as a highly expanded clone. Shannon entropy was used to measure repertoire diversity, and the Gini coefficient was used to measure V-J evenness. Clonotypes shared by more than one individual were considered public. TCRdb trimmed the raw reads at Q25, called clones with MiXCR and kept productive beta chains. For every CDR3 protein sequence, its rows merge into one entry that carries the most common genes and DNA. TCRdb's processing, not the study's, gives the V and J calls here. The sample has 500,000 or so distinct CDR3 sequences on record, under 20% of them singletons. 9% to 15% of the sample rests with the top ten.

The sample's time point label, decoded: newly diagnosed GD, antithyroid drugs for less than 3 months. For both TCR sequencing and RNA sequencing, RNA was extracted from PBMCs using TRIzol. The diagnosis of Graves' disease followed American Thyroid Association guidelines. Patients were recruited from an endocrinology department in Xi'an, China. Each patient gave about 9.1 milliliters of peripheral blood, collected in an EDTA anticoagulant tube. PBMCs were isolated by Ficoll Paque Plus density gradient separation without further T cell sorting. An Agilent 2100 Bioanalyzer and agarose gel were used to check RNA quality, while a NanoDrop 2000 measured RNA concentration. The same data also went into a second study, on T cells in Graves' hyperthyroidism and ophthalmopathy. As described in the second report: Stable Graves' hyperthyroidism was defined as no progression to ophthalmopathy during 18 months of follow-up. Hyperthyroidism patients were aged 18 to 65 years and newly diagnosed, with disease duration of less than 2 months. Any patient with an uncontrolled infection, another autoimmune disease, pregnancy or lactation was excluded. Diagnoses were based on clinical symptoms, serum thyroxine and TRAb, thyroid ultrasound and orbital computed tomography. The TCR CDR3 was subjected to a first round of RT-PCR using the HTBI primer set and the Qiagen OneStep RT-PCR kit. Blood samples also contained most of the expanded thyroid clonotypes (frequency above 0.001), which suggests that blood repertoires may reflect thyroid immune responses. Ophthalmopathy was separated from stable hyperthyroidism by a 13 V-J signature model, with about 86% sensitivity and just over 81% specificity obtained in cross-validation and 80%/75% obtained in testing. During validation, the model predicted progression to ophthalmopathy a median of around 6 months ahead of onset, with around 65% sensitivity and 72.22% specificity. A discovery cohort of around 100 patients, roughly 45 with Graves' ophthalmopathy and fewer than 65 with stable Graves' hyperthyroidism, was used to find distinguishing TCR V-J signatures. Whether ophthalmopathy could be predicted prospectively was tested in an independent validation cohort made up of approximately 19 hyperthyroidism patients plus 17 patients who later progressed to ophthalmopathy. The 100 discovery patients were divided at random into training and test sets in a 7:3 ratio. Thyroid tissue and blood T-cell repertoires from several Graves' hyperthyroidism patients were also compared in the study. Once sampling was done, hyperthyroidism patients were given methimazole at a starting dose of 30 mg daily, whereas ophthalmopathy patients were given high-dose intravenous methylprednisolone. A second multiplex PCR round built the libraries, followed by size selection and purification. Paired-end sequencing of the libraries was performed with 100 bp reads on an Illumina HiSeq2000. SOAPnuke was used to process the raw data, with reads discarded if the reads contained adapters or uncalled bases, had a mean Phred below 15, or lacked an exact constant-primer or identifier match. High-quality paired reads were merged using COPE v1.2.5, and each unique nucleotide sequence was defined as a clonotype. MiTCR v1.1 was used to align the clonotypes against IMGT TRBV, TRBD and TRBJ reference segments. The analysis included only V-J combinations with a frequency above 0.0001, which together covered 99% to 99.2% of the repertoires. The TCS score was defined as the ratio of F50 (clonal expansion) to E x V (chaos), calculated using BLOSUM62-based TCRdist between CDR3 peptides within each V-J. Welch's t-statistics and random forest reduced roughly 540 V-J features to 13, which were used in a naive Bayes classifier (R e1071). Sample size was not statistically predetermined, and blinding of investigators to group allocation was not performed. The paper describes TCR Vbeta CDR3 sequencing of 135 peripheral blood samples, made up of around 41 ophthalmopathy patients, roughly 80 hyperthyroidism patients and 17 progressor patients.

The specimen was peripheral blood mononuclear cells (PBMCs), collected at new diagnosis, from a patient treated with antithyroid drugs. The clonotype was recovered from a man aged 40-50 years with Graves disease. Donor details come from another sample of the same person, matched by shared clones.

The sequenced DNA is TGTGCCAGCAGCTTAGAAGGAGGAGCCTACGAGCAGTTCTTC. This translates into CASSLEGGAYEQFF. Recombination joined TRBV7-6 with TRBJ2-1; tentative D gene TRBD2, with 5 bases matching. Per the germline V gene, SGHVS is the CDR1 and FNYEAQ is the CDR2. The germline ends are 14 bases apart after V is trimmed by 1 base and J by 10 bases. Including cysteine and phenylalanine, the CDR3 has 14 amino acids. The retained sequence is limited to the CDR3, 42 bases, with the frame set at the first base. When the CDR3 is completed using the reference TRBV7-6 and TRBJ2-1 genes on either side, the full variable domain is GAGVSQSPRYKVTKRGQDVALRCDPISGHVSLYWYRQALGQGPEFLTYFNYEAQQDKSGLPNDRFSAERPEGSISTLTIQRTEQRDSAMYRCASSLEGGAYEQFFGPGTRLTVL.